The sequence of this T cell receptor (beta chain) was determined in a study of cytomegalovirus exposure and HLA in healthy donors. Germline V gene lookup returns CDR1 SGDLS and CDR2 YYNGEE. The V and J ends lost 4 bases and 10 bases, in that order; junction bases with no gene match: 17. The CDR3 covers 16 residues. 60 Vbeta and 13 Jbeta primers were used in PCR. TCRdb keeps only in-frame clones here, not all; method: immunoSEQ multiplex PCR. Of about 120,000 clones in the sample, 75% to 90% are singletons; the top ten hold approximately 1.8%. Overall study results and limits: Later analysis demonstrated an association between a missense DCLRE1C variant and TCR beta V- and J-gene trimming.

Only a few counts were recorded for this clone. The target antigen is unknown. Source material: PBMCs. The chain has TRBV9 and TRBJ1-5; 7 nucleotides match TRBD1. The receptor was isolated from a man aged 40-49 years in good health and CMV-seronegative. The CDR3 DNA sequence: TGTGCCAGCAGCTTCCTTTTAGGGGGCCCAAGGGGCCCCCAGCATTTT. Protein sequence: CASSFLLGGPRGPQHF.